Reported below is one T cell receptor (beta chain). In the authors' workflow: Nucleated cell number was recorded as an estimate derived from reference gene primer amplification. Method: immunoSEQ multiplex PCR; TCRdb's copy keeps in-frame clones and lacks some. V and J calls and clone size are given by that table; D and trimming were obtained from the DNA. In the table there are 250,000 to 300,000 clones, roughly nine tenths of which are singletons. The data were obtained in a study of blood T cell repertoires in COVID-19. Study-level information: Samples taken during acute and convalescent COVID-19 were collected in the United States, Italy and Spain. From T cells, B-cell-depleted T cells, or PBMCs came the material, which was cDNA or gDNA.

The germline V gene has CDR1 MNHEY and CDR2 SMNVEV (reference sequence). This CDR3 has 15 amino acids. Trimming cost V 0 bases and J 3 bases; bases outside gene matches: 2. This receptor was identified in a woman aged 25 to 39 with COVID-19, enrolled during active disease. This chain uses TRBV27 with TRBJ1-2, with 9 bases fitting TRBD1. The specimen was peripheral blood. CDR3 coding DNA: TGTGCCAGCAGTTTATCGGGGACAGGGTACTATGGCTACACCTTC. This sequence encodes CASSLSGTGYYGYTF.